The 4 T cell receptor beta chains below all came from one sample that was sequenced in a study of OX40 agonist ivuxolimab in advanced cancers. Some clones are missing from TCRdb's copy, which holds only in-frame ones; the method was immunoSEQ multiplex PCR. The sample contains under 25,000 clones, 74% of which appear only once. The specimen was CD4+ or CD8+ T cells sorted from blood, collected in a trial of the OX40 agonist ivuxolimab. Receptor source: an adult with an advanced solid tumor such as melanoma, head and neck, liver or kidney cancer.

This chain uses TRBV5-6 with TRBJ1-1; 9 nucleotides align to TRBD1. This CDR3 has 16 amino acids. The germline CDR1 and CDR2 sequences are SGHDT and YYEEEE. V gave up 3 bases and J gave up 1 base; unmatched junction bases: 7. The CDR3, as DNA: TGTGCCAGCAGCTCCCAACTGGACAGGGGGAACACTGAAGCTTTCTTT. It encodes CASSSQLDRGNTEAFF.

As DNA, the CDR3 is TGTGCCAGCAGTTATCAGGGGACCTACGAGCAGTACTTC. Amino acids: CASSYQGTYEQYF. The chain links TRBV6-5 to TRBJ2-7; a weak D match, TRBD1 (6 bases). The CDR3 sequence is 13 residues long. From germline, CDR1 is MNHEY and CDR2 SVGAGI. V was trimmed by 3 bases and J by 2 bases, leaving 8 bases between them.

The chain recombines TRBV28 with TRBJ1-5, with 7 bases identical to TRBD1. Germline V CDR1 and CDR2: MDHEN, SYDVKM. Trimming took 6 bases from V and 7 from J; bases not matched to a gene: 9. The CDR3 extends over 14 amino acids. This CDR3 is CASRGGGSAQPQHF. The CDR3 region has the DNA TGTGCCAGCAGGGGAGGGGGCTCAGCGCAGCCCCAGCATTTT.

V and J are TRBV5-8 and TRBJ2-1; D call uncertain. CDR3 length: 12 residues. The germline CDR1 and CDR2 sequences are SGHTS and YDEGEE. The ends were cut back, 1 base at V and 9 bases at J, with 8 bases in the middle. The CDR3 is CASSLTAGEQFF. For the CDR3, the DNA is TGTGCCAGCAGCTTGACGGCAGGTGAGCAGTTCTTC.